This entry is about one T cell receptor (beta chain). This sample is drawn from a study of cytomegalovirus exposure and HLA in healthy donors. CDR1 and CDR2 (germline): MNHEY, SVGAGI. Deletions cut 2 bases from V and 1 base from J, with 13 bases between. The CDR3 is 16 residues long. The PCR ran on 60 Vbeta and 13 Jbeta primers. Using immunoSEQ multiplex PCR, the repertoire was profiled, and TCRdb retains in-frame clones only, with some absent. Here the sample spans 150,000 to 200,000 clones, roughly 80% being singletons. The V gene is TRBV6-5, the J gene TRBJ2-3; tentative D call: TRBD2 (6 bases). The sample comprised PBMCs. The sequence was collected from a man aged 55 to 70 in good health and CMV-seronegative. In DNA form, the CDR3 reads TGTGCCAGCAGTTACCGGAGGCCGGGAGGCACAGATACGCAGTATTTT. It translates to CASSYRRPGGTDTQYF.